What follows are 31 T cell receptor beta chains derived from one specimen sequenced in a study of T cell changes during pregnancy in multiple sclerosis (dated 2019 in TCRdb). Library preparation was by the immunoSEQ multiplex PCR assay. TCRdb stores this immuneACCESS table with in-frame sequences only. Part of the clones is absent; in the studies checked, under half of the shortfall reflects unresolved V genes, and no reason is known for the rest. The sample table holds about 89,000 clones, of which 94% were seen once. The ten largest clonotypes hold around 1.8% of the sample. The sample was peripheral blood, taken after pregnancy. Receptor source: a female donor in good health, enrolled as a control in a pregnancy study.

The genes are TRBV6-5 and TRBJ1-5; 9 nucleotides line up with TRBD1. J gave up 4 bases and V 6 bases, and 10 bases lay outside the gene matches. The length of the CDR3 is 16 residues. The germline CDR1 and CDR2 sequences are MNHEY and SVGAGI. CDR3: CASSYRGLGLNQPQHF. CDR3 sequence (DNA): TGTGCCAGCAGCTACAGGGGGCTAGGGCTGAATCAGCCCCAGCATTTT.

The rearrangement joins TRBV25-1 to TRBJ2-2, with 8 bases fitting TRBD1. The V gene's germline CDR1 is MGHDK and CDR2 SYGVNS. This CDR3 spans 16 amino acids. V shed 2 bases and J 4 bases; nucleotides not matched to a gene: 6. CDR3 in DNA: TGTGCCAGCAGTGAAAACAGGGGGACGGGCACCGGGGAGCTGTTTTTT. Translation: CASSENRGTGTGELFF.

V and J are TRBV7-9 and TRBJ1-2; 7 bases agree with TRBD1. Germline CDR1 is SEHNR and CDR2 is FQNEAQ (reference sequence). With V trimmed by 8 bases and J by 2 bases, 11 bases remained unmatched. The length of the CDR3 is 15 residues. CDR3 nucleotides: TGTGCCAGCGAAACAGGGGTGCCCTTGAACTATGGCTACACCTTC. Its translation: CASETGVPLNYGYTF. The full variable domain, with the rest looked up from reference TRBV7-9 and TRBJ1-2, is DTGVSQNPRHKITKRGQNVTFRCDPISEHNRLYWYRQTLGQGPEFLTYFQNEAQLEKSRLLSDRFSAERPKGSFSTLEIQRTEQGDSAMYLCASETGVPLNYGYTFGSGTRLTVV.

Comments on this clone: Because the CDR3's place on the DNA is in doubt, the DNA is left out and the CDR3 is given as listed by TCRdb. The CDR3 here is CASSLDKAPGYTF. The chain is built from TRBV28 and TRBJ1-2; the table assigns TRBD1, which was not confirmed against the DNA. CDR1 is MDHEN and CDR2 is SYDVKM in the germline V gene. Inclusive of both ends, the CDR3 amounts to 13 amino acids.

The chain recombines TRBV5-1 with TRBJ2-1, with unresolved D. Trimming pared 1 base from V and 3 bases from J, leaving 8 bases between. The V gene's germline CDR1 is SGHRS and CDR2 YFSETQ. The length of the CDR3 is 14 residues. In DNA, the CDR3 is TGCGCCAGCAGCTTGTTATCTAGCTACAATGAGCAGTTCTTC. This sequence encodes CASSLLSSYNEQFF.

The V and J genes are TRBV18 and TRBJ2-5; 10 bases map to TRBD2. Germline V gene lookup returns CDR1 KGHSH and CDR2 LQKENI. V lost 0 bases and J lost 3; bases outside the gene matches: 10. The CDR3 is made up of 18 amino acids. The CDR3 sequence: CASSPPASGRIGKETQYF. In DNA form, the CDR3 reads TGTGCCAGCTCACCACCGGCTAGCGGGAGAATTGGGAAAGAGACCCAGTACTTC.

V usage is TRBV11-2 and J usage is TRBJ2-6; D possibly corresponds to TRBD1 (6 bases). V lost 4 bases and J lost 2, with 12 bases in between. Looked up from germline, CDR1 is SGHAT and CDR2 is FQNNGV. This CDR3 spans 16 amino acids. The CDR3 nucleotides read TGTGCCAGCAGCTACCGAAACAGGGCTGGGGCCAACGTCCTGACTTTC. It translates to CASSYRNRAGANVLTF.

The V and J genes are TRBV6-7 and TRBJ2-3; TRBD2 aligns across 10 bases. Being an ORF, TRBV6-7 has a function that is uncertain. The CDR3 covers 12 residues. V trimming: 10 bases; J trimming: 4 bases; junction bases outside the gene matches: 2. CDR3 bases: TGTGCCAACCTAGCGGGAGCAGATACGCAGTATTTT. This codes for CANLAGADTQYF.

The chain employs TRBV29-1 and TRBJ1-1; TRBD1 matches at 9 bases. Trimming took 5 bases from V and 5 from J; bases not matched to a gene: 6. The germline V gene has CDR1 SQVTM and CDR2 ANQGSEA. This CDR3 spans 13 amino acids. CDR3 region: CSVWGQGGTEAFF. The DNA of the CDR3 is TGCAGCGTTTGGGGACAGGGTGGAACTGAAGCTTTCTTT.

The chain employs TRBV6-5 and TRBJ2-1, with 9 bases that match TRBD2. The V and J ends lost 5 bases and 9 bases, in that order; junction bases with no gene match: 11. The CDR3 extends over 15 amino acids. Looked up from germline, CDR1 is MNHEY and CDR2 is SVGAGI. CDR3 protein: CASSPEGTSRREQFF. The CDR3 bases are TGTGCCAGCAGTCCTGAAGGGACTAGCAGGCGTGAGCAGTTCTTC.

This clone has a single count. J is TRBJ1-2 and V is TRBV28; 9 bases fit TRBD1. The CDR3 covers 18 residues. The germline gives CDR1 MDHEN, CDR2 SYDVKM. Germline trimming cut 3 bases from V and 1 base from J; bases unmatched to any gene: 12. CDR3 nucleotides: TGTGCCAGCAGTTTGCTTATGGGACAGGGAGGTAGTAACTATGGCTACACCTTC. It yields the protein CASSLLMGQGGSNYGYTF.

There are a few counts of this clone. V gene TRBV2 combines with J gene TRBJ2-2; D remains ambiguous. Trimming pared 7 bases from V and 5 bases from J, leaving 5 bases between. This CDR3 is built from 11 residues. CDR1 is SNHLY, CDR2 FYNNEI, per germline. CDR3 bases: TGTGCCAGCAAGGAGACCGGGGAGCTGTTTTTT. Translation gives CASKETGELFF.

The J gene is TRBJ1-2, the V gene TRBV2; D is possibly TRBD1 (6 bases). The CDR3 has 19 amino acids. Germline V gene sequence: CDR1 SNHLY, CDR2 FYNNEI. The V and J ends lost 4 bases and 5 bases respectively, with 29 bases between them. Here the CDR3 DNA reads TGTGCCAGCAGTGTGGGGGCCACGGGGCAGCTAACCGTTGAATATGGCTACACCTTC. It specifies CASSVGATGQLTVEYGYTF.

The chain links TRBV29-1 to TRBJ2-5; D is undetermined. The germline V gene encodes CDR1 SQVTM and CDR2 ANQGSEA. The CDR3 extends over 10 amino acids. Deletions cut 2 bases from V and 12 bases from J, with 10 bases between. The CDR3 protein is CSVERQREYF. The CDR3 bases are TGCAGCGTTGAACGGCAGCGAGAGTACTTC.

The V call is TRBV5-1, the J call TRBJ1-1; weak D call: TRBD1 (6 bases). Germline V gene sequence: CDR1 SGHRS, CDR2 YFSETQ. Deletions cut 1 base from V and 4 bases from J, with 20 bases between. This CDR3 region has 17 residues. The CDR3 coding sequence is TGCGCCAGCAGCTTGTTGGCCGATCGGGGGGCCGGCACTGAAGCTTTCTTT. Residues: CASSLLADRGAGTEAFF.

The V call is TRBV9, the J call TRBJ2-5; D is perhaps TRBD2 (5 bases). Germline CDR1 is SGDLS and CDR2 is YYNGEE. The CDR3 consists of 14 residues. V was pared by 2 bases and J by 4 bases, with 12 bases between. The CDR3 reads CASSVEVGRETQYF. The CDR3 bases are TGTGCCAGCAGCGTTGAAGTAGGGAGAGAGACCCAGTACTTC.

The rearrangement joins TRBV2 to TRBJ1-5, with D possibly matching TRBD1 (6 bases). This CDR3 region has 13 residues. Trimming cost V 7 bases and J 3 bases, with 10 bases left between them. Germline CDR1 SNHLY, CDR2 FYNNEI. CDR3 nucleotide sequence: TGTGCCAGCACAGGGGAAGCCAATCAGCCCCAGCATTTT. Its protein is CASTGEANQPQHF.

In regard to this clone: One end of the junction fails to match germline, which may point to a read error. The gene calls are TRBV7-7 and TRBJ2-5; TRBD2 matches 7 bases. The CDR3 is 14 residues long. Germline V gene sequence: CDR1 SSHAT, CDR2 FNYEAQ (reference sequence). The CDR3 here is CASSPMGGQETQYF. The CDR3 DNA sequence: TGTGCTAGCAGTCCTATGGGGGGGCAAGAGACCCAGTACTTC.

The gene calls are TRBV5-4 and TRBJ2-7, with a weak D call TRBD2 (6 bases). Trimming took off 2 bases at V and 3 bases at J, with 12 bases between the two ends. Germline-derived CDR1 and CDR2 are SGHNT and YYREEE (reference sequence). CDR3 length: 14 residues. CDR3 amino acids: CASSLAGESYEQYF. The CDR3 nucleotides are TGTGCCAGCAGCTTAGCGGGTGAAAGCTACGAGCAGTACTTC.

This chain connects TRBV2 to TRBJ1-2; D may be TRBD1 (5 bases). Germline V gene data show CDR1 as SNHLY and CDR2 as FYNNEI. Deletions cut 3 bases from V and 4 bases from J, with 15 bases between. This CDR3 has 15 amino acids. Here the CDR3 reads CASSDGGVLTYGYTF. As DNA, the CDR3 is TGTGCCAGCAGTGATGGAGGGGTCTTGACCTATGGCTACACCTTC.

The chain couples TRBV29-1 to TRBJ2-1; 13 bases agree with TRBD2. The CDR3 contains 16 residues. Germline V gives CDR1 SQVTM, CDR2 ANQGSEA. Losses at the gene ends were 5 bases for V and 4 bases for J; bases not matched to a gene: 8. The CDR3 reads CSVQGLAGREYNEQFF. The CDR3 nucleotides are TGCAGCGTTCAGGGACTAGCGGGAAGAGAGTACAATGAGCAGTTCTTC.

The V call is TRBV30, the J call TRBJ2-1, with 7 bases matching TRBD1. CDR3 length equals 14 residues. The germline gives CDR1 GTSNPN, CDR2 SVGIG (reference sequence). The V and J ends lost 2 bases and 5 bases, in that order; junction bases with no gene match: 6. The CDR3 protein is CAWSKQGINNEQFF. The CDR3 DNA is TGTGCCTGGAGTAAACAGGGGATCAACAATGAGCAGTTCTTC.

The V and J genes are TRBV5-1 and TRBJ2-1; 10 nucleotides match TRBD2. Germline lookup yields CDR1 SGHRS and CDR2 YFSETQ. There are 15 residues in the CDR3. V lost 4 bases, J lost 3 bases, and 4 bases stayed unmatched. CDR3 residues: CASSTLAGDYNEQFF. The DNA for the CDR3 is TGCGCCAGCAGCACTCTAGCGGGGGACTACAATGAGCAGTTCTTC.

Of note for this clone: At one of its ends the junction is not consistent with the germline gene, which may arise from a read error. In nucleotides, the CDR3 is TGTGCCAGCAGCCGGCGGGAGGAGAACTTC. It yields the protein CASSRREENF. The rearrangement uses TRBV6-4 and TRBJ2-7; 8 nucleotides agree with TRBD2. CDR1 and CDR2 from the germline V gene are MRHNA and SNTAGT. The CDR3 consists of 10 residues.

Here the CDR3 reads CASSFGLAETQETQYF. CDR3 sequence (DNA): TGCGCCAGCAGCTTCGGACTAGCGGAAACTCAAGAGACCCAGTACTTC. This chain connects TRBV5-1 to TRBJ2-5; 10 bases fit TRBD2. Germline assignment: CDR1 SGHRS and CDR2 YFSETQ. J lost 2 bases, V lost 2 bases, and 6 bases had no gene match. The CDR3 totals 16 residues. Together with reference TRBV5-1 and TRBJ2-5, the CDR3 gives the full variable domain: KAGVTQTPRYLIKTRGQQVTLSCSPISGHRSVSWYQQTPGQGLQFLFEYFSETQRNKGNFPGRFSGRQFSNSRSEMNVSTLELGDSALYLCASSFGLAETQETQYFGPGTRLLVL.

This clone was detected only once. This chain joins TRBV6-1 and TRBJ1-4, with D possibly TRBD1 on 5 matching bases. The CDR3 runs 16 residues. The V end was cut by 3 bases, the J end by 7 bases, with 18 bases between. Per the germline V gene, CDR1 is MNHNS and CDR2 is SASEGT. CDR3 residues: CASSEGWGRGGEKLFF. CDR3 DNA sequence: TGTGCCAGCAGTGAGGGCTGGGGGAGGGGTGGTGAAAAACTGTTTTTT.

The chain couples TRBV5-4 to TRBJ2-2, with 10 bases matching TRBD2. The V gene's germline CDR1 is SGHNT and CDR2 YYREEE (reference sequence). V lost 4 bases to trimming and J lost 7 bases; unmatched junction nucleotides: 13. The CDR3 is made up of 17 amino acids. Here the CDR3 reads CASSPNLGLATNGELFF. CDR3 nucleotides: TGTGCCAGCAGCCCCAATCTGGGACTAGCGACCAACGGGGAGCTGTTTTTT.

The chain is built from TRBV30 and TRBJ2-3, with 7 bases lining up with TRBD2. V lost 2 bases to trimming and J lost 6 bases; unmatched junction nucleotides: 8. The CDR3 spans 14 residues. Germline values: CDR1 GTSNPN, CDR2 SVGIG (reference sequence). The CDR3 DNA is TGTGCCTGGAGTAGACTAGCCCTATCGGATACGCAGTATTTT. Translation gives CAWSRLALSDTQYF.

The chain carries TRBV5-1 and TRBJ2-1; D unclear. Trimming shortened V by 3 bases and J by 6 bases, and 13 bases separated the two germline ends. The CDR3 is 14 amino acids. The germline CDR1 and CDR2 sequences are SGHRS and YFSETQ. This CDR3 reads CASSYQSSSNEQFF. The CDR3 DNA follows: TGCGCCAGCAGCTACCAATCCTCGAGCAATGAGCAGTTCTTC.

This chain links TRBV13 with TRBJ2-1; D not resolved. Per the germline V gene, CDR1 is PRHDT and CDR2 is FYEKMQ (reference sequence). CDR3 length: 16 residues. Trimming pared 0 bases from V and 3 bases from J, leaving 12 bases between. The CDR3 loop is CASSLGQATIYNEQFF. In DNA, the CDR3 is TGTGCCAGCAGCTTAGGGCAGGCAACCATCTACAATGAGCAGTTCTTC.

Only one count was recorded for this clone. The chain couples TRBV7-7 to TRBJ2-1; D possibly corresponds to TRBD2 (5 bases). Germline lookup yields CDR1 SSHAT and CDR2 FNYEAQ (reference sequence). This CDR3 has 15 amino acids. With 2 bases removed from V and 2 bases from J, the gap between germline ends came to 10 bases. The CDR3 DNA reads as TGTGCCAGCAGCTTATCGAGCGGAGCCTACAATGAGCAGTTCTTC. It encodes CASSLSSGAYNEQFF. Complete variable domain (other parts from reference TRBV7-7 and TRBJ2-1): GAGVSQSPRYKVTKRGQDVTLRCDPISSHATLYWYQQALGQGPEFLTYFNYEAQPDKSGLPSDRFSAERPEGSISTLTIQRTEQRDSAMYRCASSLSSGAYNEQFFGPGTRLTVL.